Below are 5 T cell receptor beta chains sequenced from a single sample in a study of Ad26.COV2.S vaccination and SARS-CoV-2 variants. Assay: immunoSEQ multiplex PCR; the TCRdb copy retains only in-frame clones and omits some. The sample yields about 350,000 clones, 75% to 90% seen once. The treatment is: 15 to 20 received Ad26.COV2.S at low or high dose, single or two shots; roughly five received placebo; per-sample allocation not given. The study sampled participants on day 63 after the first vaccine or placebo injection. Here the sequenced sample was peripheral blood, taken in a trial of Ad26.COV2.S vaccine versus placebo. The receptors come from a person aged 18-60 years who received the Ad26.COV2.S COVID-19 vaccine or a placebo.

The chain uses TRBV5-1 and TRBJ2-4; the D gene is possibly TRBD1 (6 bases). Germline V gene sequence: CDR1 SGHRS, CDR2 YFSETQ. The CDR3 is 15 residues long. V was trimmed by 3 bases and J by 3 bases, leaving 13 bases between them. The chain's CDR3 is CASSSDRDNKNIQYF. CDR3 DNA sequence: TGCGCCAGCAGCTCAGACCGGGACAACAAAAACATTCAGTACTTC.

This clone was seen a few times. The rearrangement joins TRBV30 to TRBJ1-5; possible D gene TRBD1, 6 bases. Germline CDR1 and CDR2: GTSNPN and SVGIG (reference sequence). V was cut by 5 bases and J by 6 bases, with 17 bases left in between. The CDR3 consists of 14 residues. For the CDR3, the DNA is TGTGCCTGGTCCCTCTCAGGGGCCCCTCAGCCCCAGCATTTT. Its translation is CAWSLSGAPQPQHF.

The chain is built from TRBV7-2 and TRBJ2-5, with D tentatively TRBD1 or TRBD2 (5 bases each). The CDR3 runs to 13 residues. The V and J ends lost 5 bases and 5 bases respectively, with 12 bases between them. Germline lookup yields CDR1 SGHTA and CDR2 FQGNSA. This CDR3 reads CASSRSWGETQYF. DNA for the CDR3: TGTGCCAGCAGCAGATCATGGGGGGAGACCCAGTACTTC.

The chain links TRBV28 to TRBJ2-1; D is ambiguous. Per the germline V gene, CDR1 is MDHEN and CDR2 is SYDVKM. With 8 bases removed from V and 0 bases from J, the gap between germline ends came to 11 bases. The CDR3 totals 14 residues. The DNA of the CDR3 is TGTGCCAGCGAAACTGGTCCCTCCTACAATGAGCAGTTCTTC. Protein: CASETGPSYNEQFF. Using reference TRBV28 and TRBJ2-1 for the parts outside the CDR3, the full variable domain is DVKVTQSSRYLVKRTGEKVFLECVQDMDHENMFWYRQDPGLGLRLIYFSYDVKMKEKGDIPEGYSVSREKKERFSLILESASTNQTSMYLCASETGPSYNEQFFGPGTRLTVL.

The genes are TRBV6-5 and TRBJ2-5; tentative D call: TRBD2 (7 bases). This CDR3 is 15 amino acids long. CDR1 and CDR2 from the germline V gene are MNHEY and SVGAGI. The germline V and J ends were trimmed by 7 bases and 5 bases, with 20 bases remaining between them. The CDR3 spells CASNKGGDRGETQYF. In DNA form, the CDR3 reads TGTGCCAGCAACAAAGGGGGGGACCGCGGGGAGACCCAGTACTTC.